The source of this TCR beta chain is a study of monozygotic twins with inflammatory bowel disease. Each CDR3 protein gets one entry in TCRdb, which reprocessed the 5' RACE reads and gives no DNA. The sample has some 200,000 distinct CDR3 sequences. The CDR3 loop spans 17 amino acids. CDR1 and CDR2 (germline): SGHRS, YFSETQ. The chain couples TRBV5-1 to TRBJ1-1; TCRdb picks TRBD1, but there is no DNA to check that call. Sequences were obtained from blood. The sequence derives from a human donor with ulcerative colitis or Crohn's disease, or a healthy co-twin of an affected twin (not recorded which). CDR3: CASSRSDRELMNTEAFF.